The clone carrying this T cell receptor (beta chain) has just a few counts. The CDR3 spans 16 residues. Germline V gene data show CDR1 as MDHEN and CDR2 as SYDVKM. After removal of 5 bases from V and 5 bases from J, the junction contained 10 bases not matched to a gene. The data were taken from a study of cytomegalovirus exposure and HLA in healthy donors. PCR amplification relied on 60 Vbeta primers (plus 13 Jbeta primers). Generated by immunoSEQ multiplex PCR, the TCRdb table keeps only in-frame clones and is missing some. The data show about 160,000 clones, approximately 79% seen once. Sequencing used PBMCs. The genes are TRBV28 and TRBJ1-4; 8 nucleotides align to TRBD1. The source of this sequence is a man aged 60-69 years in good health and CMV-seronegative. CDR3 loop: CASSPPQGGINEKLFF. CDR3 coding DNA: TGTGCCAGCAGTCCACCACAGGGGGGGATAAATGAAAAACTGTTTTTT.